The present T cell receptor (beta chain) was sequenced within a study of blood T cells in healthy people across ages. Study-wide points: Researchers report that TCR beta diversity correlated strongly with naive T cell percentage. As age increased, TCR beta diversity per million T cells fell in a roughly linear fashion.

Through a sample-barcoded 5' primer and a J-beta primer mix, a second PCR was run for about 6 to 11 cycles. Through a template-switch adaptor with 12 random nucleotides, each cDNA molecule received a tag. Using its own MiXCR run on the 5' RACE reads, TCRdb lists one record per CDR3 protein. Of some 1.6 million distinct CDR3 sequences listed, about 35% are singletons. This clonotype was detected only a few times. Its antigen is currently unknown. Trimming removed 5 bases from V and 6 bases from J, with 7 bases in between. Germline V CDR1 and CDR2: MNHEY, SMNVEV (reference sequence). This CDR3 spans 11 amino acids.

The gene calls are TRBV27 and TRBJ1-1; D uncertain. Sequencing used blood. The sequence was obtained from a woman between 25 and 40 years old in good health. In DNA form, the CDR3 reads TGTGCCAGCAGTCCGACCCCTGAAGCTTTCTTT. Its protein product is CASSPTPEAFF.